The T cell receptor (beta chain) under discussion was sequenced for a study of blood T cell repertoires in COVID-19. Study at large: Samples of COVID-19 (acute and convalescent) were obtained from the United States, Italy and Spain. The cDNA or gDNA used as material had been derived from T cells, B-cell-depleted T cells, or PBMCs.

The V gene's germline CDR1 is LNHDA and CDR2 SQIVND (reference sequence). V gave up 4 bases and J gave up 5 bases; unmatched junction bases: 3. The CDR3 spans 13 residues. Authors' analysis steps: Reference gene primer amplification gave estimated nucleated cell counts. Only in-frame clones appear in the TCRdb table, and some are missing; sequencing was by immunoSEQ multiplex PCR. For V, J and clone size, that table is used; D and trimming come from the DNA. This table has some 110,000 clones, 85% to 90% appearing once. The sequence came from a man aged 50-59 years with acute or convalescent COVID-19. The specimen was peripheral blood. V and J are TRBV19 and TRBJ2-3; 7 nucleotides agree with TRBD1. The CDR3 DNA reads as TGTGCCAGTAGTAAGACAGGGCGAGATACGCAGTATTTT. Amino acid sequence: CASSKTGRDTQYF.